These 22 T cell receptor beta chains were sequenced from one sample in a study of blood T cell repertoires in COVID-19 (dated by TCRdb to the early 2020s). The method behind the library was the immunoSEQ multiplex PCR assay. The clones in this table, taken by TCRdb from immuneACCESS, are in-frame only. Not every clone is retained; where verified, under half of the shortfall comes from an unresolved V gene, and the cause of the rest is unknown. This sample holds around 59,000 clones; around 88% were observed only once. The ten biggest clones cover over 4% of the sample. Sequencing used peripheral blood. The receptor source for this set is a man aged 55 to 70 with acute or convalescent COVID-19.

The chain has TRBV3-1 (or the pseudogene TRBV3-2) and TRBJ1-5; 10 positions match TRBD1. The V gene end was trimmed by 3 bases and the J gene end by 4 bases; junction bases not matched to a gene: 0. The CDR3 is 14 amino acids. Germline V gene data show CDR1 as LGHDT and CDR2 as YNNKEL (reference sequence). CDR3 sequence (DNA): TGTGCCAGCAGCCAGGGACAGGGGAATCAGCCCCAGCATTTT. Amino acid sequence: CASSQGQGNQPQHF.

Written as DNA, the CDR3 is TGTGCCAGCAGTTCCATCAGGGGACAATTTACCGGGGAGCTGTTTTTT. Encoded protein: CASSSIRGQFTGELFF. This sequence joins TRBV27 and TRBJ2-2; maybe TRBD1 (6 bases). Germline V gene data show CDR1 as MNHEY and CDR2 as SMNVEV (reference sequence). V was pared by 4 bases and J by 5 bases, with 17 bases between. CDR3 size: 16 residues.

The chain employs TRBV28 and TRBJ2-5; 8 nucleotides line up with TRBD1. CDR3 length: 13 residues. The junction had 7 bases not matched to a gene; V was cut back by 8 bases and J by 5 bases. Germline CDR1 is MDHEN and CDR2 is SYDVKM. This CDR3 is CASLNRGIETQYF. In DNA, the CDR3 is TGTGCCAGCCTCAACAGGGGGATCGAGACCCAGTACTTC.

The chain couples TRBV9 to TRBJ2-1; 12 bases are shared with TRBD2. The CDR3 loop spans 16 amino acids. V lost 3 bases and J lost 6; bases outside the gene matches: 7. Germline V gene lookup returns CDR1 SGDLS and CDR2 YYNGEE. CDR3: CASSASRLAGANEQFF. Here the CDR3 DNA reads TGTGCCAGCAGCGCCTCACGACTAGCGGGAGCCAATGAGCAGTTCTTC. Combining the CDR3 with reference TRBV9 and TRBJ2-1 gives the whole variable domain DSGVTQTPKHLITATGQRVTLRCSPRSGDLSVYWYQQSLDQGLQFLIQYYNGEERAKGNILERFSAQQFPDLHSELNLSSLELGDSALYFCASSASRLAGANEQFFGPGTRLTVL.

This clone was found once. As DNA, the CDR3 is TGTGCCTGGAGTAGGGGGACTAGCGGGTGGAGCTCCTACAATGAGCAGTTCTTC. Amino acid sequence: CAWSRGTSGWSSYNEQFF. This chain connects TRBV30 to TRBJ2-1; 12 positions agree with TRBD2. J gave up 0 bases and V 2 bases, and 8 bases lay outside the gene matches. Germline CDR1 reads GTSNPN; CDR2 reads SVGIG (reference sequence). The CDR3 extends over 18 amino acids.

V gene TRBV2 combines with J gene TRBJ2-1, with TRBD2 matching over 7 bases. The CDR3 length is 13 residues. V shed 4 bases, J shed 9 bases, and the junction held 6 bases outside the gene matches. Germline CDR1 reads SNHLY; CDR2 reads FYNNEI. The CDR3 reads CASSVEGGAEQFF. The CDR3 coding sequence is TGTGCCAGCAGTGTGGAGGGAGGGGCTGAGCAGTTCTTC.

V gene TRBV10-3 combines with J gene TRBJ1-5, with D possibly being TRBD1 (6 bases). Germline V gene data show CDR1 as ENHRY and CDR2 as SYGVKD. The CDR3 consists of 17 residues. V was clipped by 0 bases and J by 1 base, with 13 bases between them. The CDR3 spells CAISESQGDISNQPQHF. CDR3 sequence (DNA): TGTGCCATCAGTGAGTCACAGGGCGATATCAGCAATCAGCCCCAGCATTTT.

V usage is TRBV6-2 or TRBV6-3 and J usage is TRBJ1-2, with TRBD1 as a possible D gene (5 bases). CDR1 is MNHEY and CDR2 is SVGEGT in the germline V gene. This CDR3 region has 15 residues. Trimming took off 2 bases at V and 4 bases at J, with 14 bases between the two ends. CDR3 DNA sequence: TGTGCCAGCAGTTACGGGCAGGGATCAATCTATGGCTACACCTTC. This codes for CASSYGQGSIYGYTF.

The rearrangement links TRBV28 to TRBJ1-1; no clear D. CDR1 and CDR2 (germline): MDHEN, SYDVKM. CDR3 length: 14 residues. Trimming left V 5 bases short and J 2 bases short, with 12 bases between. The CDR3 sequence is CASSPGGTNTEAFF. CDR3 nucleotides: TGTGCCAGCAGTCCGGGAGGTACAAACACTGAAGCTTTCTTT.

The chain joins TRBV5-1 to TRBJ2-7; 10 bases are a match to TRBD1. The germline V gene encodes CDR1 SGHRS and CDR2 YFSETQ. The trim removed 2 bases at V and 6 bases at J, leaving 8 bases unmatched. The CDR3 spans 15 residues. The CDR3 loop reads CASSLAGTGVREQYF. The DNA of the CDR3 is TGCGCCAGCAGCTTAGCCGGGACAGGGGTCCGCGAGCAGTACTTC.

CDR3 amino acids: CASSLGPGSPLHF. CDR3 DNA sequence: TGTGCCAGCAGCTTAGGACCAGGGTCACCCCTCCACTTT. The chain recombines TRBV7-2 with TRBJ1-6; TRBD1 is a possible D gene (5 bases). Trimming shortened V by 1 base and J by 10 bases, and 8 bases separated the two germline ends. Germline V gene data show CDR1 as SGHTA and CDR2 as FQGNSA. The CDR3 extends over 13 amino acids.

The V call is TRBV6-4, the J call TRBJ1-5; 7 bases agree with TRBD1. In germline, CDR1 is MRHNA, CDR2 SNTAGT. This CDR3 contains 13 residues. The junction had 5 bases not matched to a gene; V was cut back by 7 bases and J by 5 bases. Here the CDR3 DNA reads TGTGCCAGCACCAGGGGGGTCCATCAGCCCCAGCATTTT. Its protein is CASTRGVHQPQHF.

This chain links TRBV29-1 with TRBJ2-1; 9 bases agree with TRBD2. CDR3 length: 14 residues. J was trimmed by 7 bases and V by 7 bases; bases with no gene match: 11. CDR1 is SQVTM and CDR2 is ANQGSEA in the germline V gene. The CDR3 region is CSGRGLAGVNEQFF. The CDR3 nucleotides are TGCAGCGGCAGGGGGTTAGCGGGAGTTAATGAGCAGTTCTTC.

The rearrangement uses TRBV5-1 and TRBJ2-2, with TRBD1 identical over 8 bases. The trim removed 2 bases at V and 2 bases at J, leaving 5 bases unmatched. This CDR3 region has 16 residues. Germline CDR1 reads SGHRS; CDR2 reads YFSETQ. DNA of the CDR3: TGCGCCAGCAGCTTCCGGGCAGGGGGCAACACCGGGGAGCTGTTTTTT. Protein sequence: CASSFRAGGNTGELFF. The full variable domain, its missing parts supplied by reference TRBV5-1 and TRBJ2-2, is KAGVTQTPRYLIKTRGQQVTLSCSPISGHRSVSWYQQTPGQGLQFLFEYFSETQRNKGNFPGRFSGRQFSNSRSEMNVSTLELGDSALYLCASSFRAGGNTGELFFGEGSRLTVL.

The gene calls are TRBV5-5 and TRBJ2-5; D is undetermined. Trimming pared 4 bases from V and 0 bases from J, leaving 7 bases between. The CDR3 is 13 amino acids. Looked up from germline, CDR1 is SGHKS and CDR2 is YYEKEE (reference sequence). CDR3 nucleotide sequence: TGTGCCAGCAGCGGCCTCTACCAAGAGACCCAGTACTTC. It specifies CASSGLYQETQYF. Complete variable domain (other parts from reference TRBV5-5 and TRBJ2-5): DAGVTQSPTHLIKTRGQQVTLRCSPISGHKSVSWYQQVLGQGPQFIFQYYEKEERGRGNFPDRFSARQFPNYSSELNVNALLLGDSALYLCASSGLYQETQYFGPGTRLLVL.

The J gene is TRBJ2-5, the V gene TRBV7-3; 8 nucleotides align to TRBD1. J lost 5 bases, V lost 5 bases, and 10 bases had no gene match. CDR1 and CDR2 (germline): SGHTA, FQGTGA. This CDR3 spans 15 amino acids. Here the CDR3 reads CASSPRTGRRETQYF. CDR3 in DNA: TGTGCCAGCAGCCCCAGGACAGGGAGGAGGGAGACCCAGTACTTC.

A few counts support this clone. The chain combines TRBV6-1 with TRBJ2-7; D is ambiguous. The V end lost 2 bases, the J end lost 0 bases, and 14 bases lay between the germline ends. This CDR3 has 16 residues. Germline values: CDR1 MNHNS, CDR2 SASEGT. The CDR3 DNA reads as TGTGCCAGCAGTGAAATCCGGTGGCGGAGCTCCTACGAGCAGTACTTC. Its protein product is CASSEIRWRSSYEQYF.

The chain joins TRBV27 to TRBJ1-2; 8 bases align to TRBD1. The junction had 8 bases not matched to a gene; V was cut back by 0 bases and J by 8 bases. CDR3 length: 15 amino acids. Germline V CDR1 and CDR2: MNHEY, SMNVEV (reference sequence). This CDR3 reads CASSLSPDRVGGYTF. The CDR3 coding sequence is TGTGCCAGCAGTTTATCCCCGGACAGGGTGGGCGGCTACACCTTC.

The V and J genes are TRBV9 and TRBJ1-2; D is unresolved. The CDR3 contains 12 residues. The V gene lost 4 bases and the J gene lost 5 bases, with 9 bases spanning the gap. Germline assignment: CDR1 SGDLS and CDR2 YYNGEE. The CDR3: CASSPREYGYTF. As DNA, the CDR3 is TGTGCCAGCAGCCCGAGGGAGTATGGCTACACCTTC. Supplemented by reference TRBV9 and TRBJ1-2, the full variable domain reads DSGVTQTPKHLITATGQRVTLRCSPRSGDLSVYWYQQSLDQGLQFLIQYYNGEERAKGNILERFSAQQFPDLHSELNLSSLELGDSALYFCASSPREYGYTFGSGTRLTVV.

This clone came up once. J is TRBJ2-2 and V is TRBV5-4, with D perhaps TRBD2 (5 bases). CDR3 size: 14 residues. Per germline, CDR1 SGHNT and CDR2 YYREEE (reference sequence). The germline V and J ends were trimmed by 6 bases and 0 bases, with 9 bases remaining between them. CDR3 amino acids: CASKRETNTGELFF. DNA of the CDR3: TGTGCCAGCAAGAGGGAGACGAACACCGGGGAGCTGTTTTTT.

The V gene is TRBV28, the J gene TRBJ2-1, with 15 bases that match TRBD2. Trimming at V came to 3 bases and at J to 7 bases, leaving 4 bases not matched to a gene. Germline lookup yields CDR1 MDHEN and CDR2 SYDVKM. The CDR3 extends over 16 amino acids. CDR3 loop: CASSFFGTSGRNEQFF. The CDR3 bases are TGTGCCAGCAGTTTTTTCGGGACTAGCGGGAGGAATGAGCAGTTCTTC. Filled out from reference TRBV28 and TRBJ2-1, the complete variable domain reads DVKVTQSSRYLVKRTGEKVFLECVQDMDHENMFWYRQDPGLGLRLIYFSYDVKMKEKGDIPEGYSVSREKKERFSLILESASTNQTSMYLCASSFFGTSGRNEQFFGPGTRLTVL.

The count of this clone is one. The chain carries TRBV3-1 (or the pseudogene TRBV3-2) and TRBJ2-1, with 10 bases lining up with TRBD2. V trimming: 1 base; J trimming: 4 bases; junction bases outside the gene matches: 7. Germline V gene sequence: CDR1 LGHDT, CDR2 YNNKEL (reference sequence). CDR3 length: 17 amino acids. The CDR3 DNA sequence: TGTGCCAGCAGCCAAGTAGGTGGACTAGCGGCATACAATGAGCAGTTCTTC. Its translation is CASSQVGGLAAYNEQFF.